The 17 T cell receptor beta chains given below trace back to one sample, sequenced in a study of T-cell memory formation after mild COVID-19. TCRdb reprocessed the 5' RACE reads with MiXCR, giving one entry per CDR3 protein. In the table there are about 350,000 distinct CDR3 sequences, less than 25% of which are singletons. Sequencing was done on a sample of PBMCs or a T cell subset sorted from them (not recorded which). The receptors come from a man between 18 and 29 years old who had mild COVID-19 (a few samples of this study predate the infection). Cell type and time point are not known.

This chain connects TRBV6-4 to TRBJ1-4; 10 bases agree with TRBD1. CDR1 and CDR2 (germline): MRHNA, SNTAGT. The V and J ends lost 5 bases and 3 bases, in that order; junction bases with no gene match: 3. The CDR3 has 15 amino acids. The CDR3 protein is CASSPTGGPNEKLFF. In DNA, the CDR3 is TGTGCCAGCAGTCCGACAGGGGGCCCTAATGAAAAACTGTTTTTT.

This clonotype was observed a few times. The genes are TRBV9 and TRBJ2-3; D is unresolved. This CDR3 spans 13 amino acids. Germline values: CDR1 SGDLS, CDR2 YYNGEE. Trimming pared 5 bases from V and 4 bases from J, leaving 11 bases between. The CDR3: CASSGYGPDTQYF. In DNA form, the CDR3 reads TGTGCCAGCAGTGGATATGGCCCAGATACGCAGTATTTT.

This clonotype was detected a few times. The rearrangement links TRBV7-2 to TRBJ1-5, with a weak D call TRBD1 (6 bases). The V gene's germline CDR1 is SGHTA and CDR2 FQGNSA. Between the trimmed V and J ends, which lost 1 base and 5 bases, there was a span of 15 bases. The CDR3 contains 16 residues. CDR3 nucleotides: TGTGCCAGCAGCTTAGGCGTCGGGGGCGAGGATCAGCCCCAGCATTTT. Protein: CASSLGVGGEDQPQHF.

The table lists this clonotype with many counts. The chain employs TRBV7-2 and TRBJ2-3; 12 bases map to TRBD2. Germline V lookup: CDR1 SGHTA, CDR2 FQGNSA. The CDR3 extends over 14 amino acids. With V trimmed by 8 bases and J by 3 bases, 3 bases remained unmatched. The CDR3 protein is CASLTSGGTDTQYF. The DNA of the CDR3 is TGTGCCAGCCTGACTAGCGGGGGAACAGATACGCAGTATTTT.

The genes are TRBV6-5 and TRBJ1-1; 7 nucleotides match TRBD1. The CDR3 sequence is 17 residues long. Looked up from germline, CDR1 is MNHEY and CDR2 is SVGAGI. The trim removed 0 bases at V and 10 bases at J, leaving 17 bases unmatched. CDR3 coding DNA: TGTGCCAGCAGTTACTCCACAGGGAGGGGGCCTTTTGGATTAGCTTTCTTT. Amino acids: CASSYSTGRGPFGLAFF.

The chain combines TRBV12-3 or TRBV12-4 with TRBJ2-3, with 9 bases that match TRBD2. The CDR3 loop spans 15 amino acids. The V gene end was trimmed by 6 bases and the J gene end by 8 bases; junction bases not matched to a gene: 12. CDR3 loop: CASRKAGGPRVTQYF. DNA for the CDR3: TGTGCCAGCAGGAAGGCGGGGGGGCCGAGGGTTACGCAGTATTTT.

This clonotype was picked up a small number of times. The rearrangement links TRBV12-3 or TRBV12-4 to TRBJ2-4; D unresolved. The V end was cut by 6 bases, the J end by 1 base, with 16 bases between. This CDR3 is 16 amino acids long. As DNA, the CDR3 is TGTGCCAGCAGCCAGTTACGGGTGATTGCCAAAAACATTCAGTACTTC. Its translation: CASSQLRVIAKNIQYF.

The chain combines TRBV20-1 with TRBJ1-1; TRBD1 agrees at 9 bases. J lost 11 bases, V lost 3 bases, and 10 bases had no gene match. Germline-derived CDR1 and CDR2 are DFQATT and SNEGSKA (reference sequence). The CDR3 is made up of 13 amino acids. Written as DNA, the CDR3 is TGCAGTGCTAGCTTAGGGACAGGGTTAATCGCTTTCTTT. It encodes CSASLGTGLIAFF.

This clonotype appeared many times. The chain has TRBV10-3 and TRBJ2-5; 9 bases line up with TRBD2. The junction had 10 bases not matched to a gene; V was cut back by 10 bases and J by 4 bases. CDR1 and CDR2 (germline): ENHRY, SYGVKD. The CDR3 runs 14 residues. Here the CDR3 reads CATQLAGATETQYF. The CDR3 DNA is TGTGCCACCCAATTAGCGGGGGCGACAGAGACCCAGTACTTC.

This clonotype was picked up a small number of times. This sequence joins TRBV5-1 and TRBJ1-2, with 9 nucleotides matching TRBD1. Germline loops: CDR1 SGHRS, CDR2 YFSETQ. Trimming removed 2 bases from V and 4 bases from J; junction bases left unmatched: 3. The CDR3 length is 14 residues. The CDR3 region has the DNA TGCGCCAGCAGCTTATGGACAGGGGCCTATGGCTACACCTTC. Its translation is CASSLWTGAYGYTF. Complete variable domain (other parts from reference TRBV5-1 and TRBJ1-2): KAGVTQTPRYLIKTRGQQVTLSCSPISGHRSVSWYQQTPGQGLQFLFEYFSETQRNKGNFPGRFSGRQFSNSRSEMNVSTLELGDSALYLCASSLWTGAYGYTFGSGTRLTVV.

In this sample, this clonotype turned up a few times. The V call is TRBV13, the J call TRBJ2-4, with 10 bases aligning to TRBD1. The V segment lost 4 bases and the J segment 0 bases; nucleotides outside the gene matches: 9. Germline V gene data show CDR1 as PRHDT and CDR2 as FYEKMQ (reference sequence). CDR3 length: 18 residues. Here the CDR3 DNA reads TGTGCCAGCAGCTCGGACAGGGGGGGAAGTATAGCCAAAAACATTCAGTACTTC. Its translation is CASSSDRGGSIAKNIQYF.

The chain links TRBV21-1 to TRBJ2-7; the DNA was not used to check the table's D call, TRBD2. TRBV21-1 is annotated as a pseudogene. The CDR3 totals 15 residues. CDR3 sequence (DNA): TGTGCCAGCAGCCCTAGCGGGGGGTCCTCCTACGAGCAGTACGTC. Residues: CASSPSGGSSYEQYV.

This clonotype has just a few counts. This sequence joins TRBV7-2 and TRBJ2-1; 8 nucleotides agree with TRBD1. The junction had 10 bases not matched to a gene; V was cut back by 5 bases and J by 4 bases. From germline, CDR1 is SGHTA and CDR2 FQGNSA. CDR3 length: 16 residues. As DNA, the CDR3 is TGTGCCAGCAGCACCCCACGGGACAGGTCTTACAATGAGCAGTTCTTC. It yields the protein CASSTPRDRSYNEQFF.

The chain employs TRBV4-1 and TRBJ2-1; D possibly corresponds to TRBD2 (7 bases). Looked up from germline, CDR1 is MGHRA and CDR2 is YSYEKL. Trimming took off 0 bases at V and 2 bases at J, with 14 bases between the two ends. The CDR3 spans 17 residues. CDR3 DNA sequence: TGCGCCAGCAGCCAAGAGACGGGCGGGGGCCCCTACAATGAGCAGTTCTTC. Amino acids: CASSQETGGGPYNEQFF.

V gene TRBV6-2 or TRBV6-3 combines with J gene TRBJ1-5; D gene unclear. The germline CDR1 and CDR2 sequences are MNHEY and SVGEGT. This CDR3 is built from 16 residues. Trimming took off 10 bases at V and 6 bases at J, with 25 bases between the two ends. This chain's CDR3 is CATARRRAVVSQPQHF. The CDR3, as DNA: TGTGCCACCGCCAGGCGTCGGGCGGTGGTGAGTCAGCCCCAGCATTTT.

The V call is TRBV14, the J call TRBJ2-2; D gene ambiguous. Germline assignment: CDR1 SGHDN and CDR2 FVKESK. The CDR3 totals 15 residues. V lost 4 bases and J lost 1, with 10 bases in between. DNA of the CDR3: TGTGCCAGCAGCCGAGAGGACGGGAACACCGGGGAGCTGTTTTTT. Translation: CASSREDGNTGELFF.

In this sample, this clonotype turned up a few times. The chain has TRBV7-9 and TRBJ1-2; D call uncertain. The germline V gene encodes CDR1 SEHNR and CDR2 FQNEAQ (reference sequence). This CDR3 comprises 13 residues. Trimming shortened V by 5 bases and J by 0 bases, and 7 bases separated the two germline ends. The CDR3 loop is CASSPRANYGYTF. CDR3 nucleotides: TGTGCCAGCAGCCCAAGAGCTAACTATGGCTACACCTTC.